This T cell receptor (beta chain) was identified in a study of identical twins. Study findings and constraints: Out-of-frame alpha sequences that twins shared showed excess low generation probability.

Template switching supplied a universal primer site; unique molecular identifiers were carried on the cDNA. Each CDR3 protein gets one entry after TCRdb re-called the 5' RACE reads with MiXCR. Among about 920,000 distinct CDR3 sequences listed, roughly an eighth were seen once. This CDR3 is 16 amino acids long. The V gene's germline CDR1 is SGDLS and CDR2 YYNGEE. Trimming removed 0 bases at V and 5 bases at J, with 17 bases between. Note on this clonotype: Its antigen is unknown.

These same records also appear under a second study, on yellow fever vaccine responses in identical twins.

This receptor was identified in a woman between 18 and 30 years old in good health. This chain joins TRBV9 and TRBJ2-5; D is perhaps TRBD2 (5 bases). Specimen: PBMCs. The CDR3 bases are TGTGCCAGCAGCGTAGGCGGAGACCCCCGGAGGGAGACCCAGTACTTC. As protein: CASSVGGDPRRETQYF.